What follows is one T cell receptor (beta chain) and its context. Profiled with immunoSEQ multiplex PCR; TCRdb holds only in-frame clones, not every one. The sample includes about 100,000 clones, 70% to 85% of them seen just once. This record comes from a study of blood T cell repertoires in COVID-19. About the research overall: COVID-19 samples, acute and convalescent, were from the United States, Italy and Spain. T cells, B-cell-depleted T cells, or PBMCs provided the cDNA or gDNA that served as material.

This CDR3 has 14 residues. The germline V and J ends were trimmed by 4 bases and 4 bases, with 8 bases remaining between them. Germline loops: CDR1 KGHSY, CDR2 FQNENV. Material for sequencing was peripheral blood. This sequence originates from a woman in her 40s with acute or convalescent COVID-19. The chain carries TRBV16 and TRBJ2-6; D may be TRBD2 (5 bases). CDR3 region: CASSPGSGANVLTF. CDR3 nucleotide sequence: TGTGCCAGCAGCCCGGGGTCAGGGGCCAACGTCCTGACTTTC.